The clone carrying this TCR beta chain was seen just once. Its specificity is not known. Sequencing used immunoSEQ multiplex PCR; TCRdb keeps in-frame clones, though not all of them. The sample carries about 28,000 clones, over 55% recorded once. The sample is drawn from a study of vaccination effects on CD4 cells after COVID-19. Overall study findings and caveats: Missing from the study were early post-infection timepoints, and its convalescent patients were few.

Subsequent to a culture period of under twelve days, CD4+ T cells were isolated. Looked up from germline, CDR1 is ENHRY and CDR2 is SYGVKD. Germline trimming cut 2 bases from V and 8 bases from J; bases unmatched to any gene: 8. The CDR3 loop spans 15 amino acids. The receptor was derived from a human donor who received a COVID-19 vaccine. The J gene is TRBJ1-4, the V gene TRBV10-3; 7 bases fit TRBD1. The sample was CD4+ T cells from PBMCs cultured without peptide, taken before COVID-19 vaccination. CDR3 DNA: TGTGCCATCAGTGAGATCTGGCAGGGACAGGAAAAACTGTTTTTT. Translation: CAISEIWQGQEKLFF.